This TCR beta chain originates from a study of T cell changes during pregnancy in multiple sclerosis. Looked up from germline, CDR1 is SEHNR and CDR2 is FQNEAQ (reference sequence). J lost 3 bases, V lost 3 bases, and 7 bases had no gene match. CDR3 length: 17 amino acids. TCRdb's table, derived via immunoSEQ multiplex PCR, lists solely in-frame clones and lacks some. The sample yields 130,000 or so clones, about 95% seen once. The sample consisted of peripheral blood, taken after pregnancy. The TCR comes from a female donor with multiple sclerosis, enrolled in a pregnancy study. J is TRBJ2-2 and V is TRBV7-9, with 10 bases identical to TRBD2. CDR3: CASSFPPGLAYTGELFF. The CDR3 DNA reads as TGTGCCAGCAGCTTTCCCCCGGGACTAGCGTACACCGGGGAGCTGTTTTTT.